This TCR beta chain was observed in a study of blood T cells in healthy people across ages (dated by TCRdb to the mid-2010s). Background on the whole study: In model experiments, template switching captured roughly one uniquely barcoded TCR beta cDNA molecule for every two T cells. Using deep sequencing normalized with unique cDNA molecular identifiers, the study measured how TCR beta repertoire diversity changes with age. Two additional independent replicas of 1 million unique cDNA reads from the same blood draw were analyzed for two donors (one aged 18 to 29 and one aged 80 or older). The donors were split into four age groups: young (average 16 years), middle-aged (nearly 40), aged (more than 60) and long-lived (under 90). To avoid experimental bias, donors of different ages were spread randomly across the sequencing lanes.

Study-wide findings and limitations: A strong correlation was found between observed TCR beta diversity and the percentage of naive T cells measured by flow cytometry. Because the CMV infection status of the donors was unknown, age-related changes in expanded clonotypes may potentially have been confounded. Compared with the aged group, the long-lived group had more naive CD4+ T cells, fewer expanded clones and increased TCR diversity, suggesting age selection. Observed TCR beta diversity per million T cells fell roughly linearly with age, and a significant reduction was already apparent by age approximately 41. Conclusive comparison of naive and antigen-experienced compartments was prevented by the profiling of bulk unsorted PBMCs. Estimates of total diversity based on one million sequenced T cells were regarded as lower bounds and as underestimates.

Sequences SGHRS (CDR1) and YFSETQ (CDR2) are obtained from the germline V gene. Its CDR3 holds 15 amino acids, cysteine through phenylalanine. Only the CDR3 DNA is retained, 45 bases long and in frame from the first base. Trimming removed 2 bases from V and 6 bases from J; the gene matches leave 7 bases unexplained. Preparation of the library involved 5' RACE. A second PCR of about 7 to 12 cycles was run with a J-beta primer mix and a sample-barcoded 5' primer. Each TCR beta cDNA molecule received a unique molecular identifier from a template-switch 5' adaptor carrying 12 random nucleotides. Each sample yielded at least 2.5 million CDR3-containing paired-end reads. First-strand cDNA was synthesized from all RNA with the Mint cDNA synthesis kit, primed by a TRBC-specific oligonucleotide. After uracil-DNA glycosylase treatment, a first 18-cycle PCR used universal primers M1SS and BC2_uni_R on all cDNA. The original methods were these. For normalization, 1 million high-quality reads, each with a distinct molecular identifier, were randomly selected from each sample. Instead of being binned into consensus sequences, reads with shared molecular identifiers were discarded. MiTCR, set to a Q25 quality threshold and the strictest error-elimination algorithm, was used for CDR3 identification, clonotype clustering and error correction. A nonparametric unseen species model with Euler transformation was used to estimate a lower bound on total TCR beta diversity. The raw public reads went through TCRdb reprocessing: fastp at Q25, MiXCR clone calling, in-frame beta chains kept. Under each unique CDR3 protein, matching rows form one entry showing the most common genes and DNA. TCRdb, not the authors, supplied the V and J calls. The sample includes 1.8 million or so distinct CDR3 sequences, with roughly 43% observed a single time. The top ten clonotypes cover 20% to 25% of the sample.

With respect to this clonotype: Its antigen remains unidentified. Per-nucleotide qualities are absent, and no much larger clonotype sits a single base away.

The donors were 40 or so Caucasian individuals from Russia, aged roughly 6 to 100 years, who were systemically healthy. Ten milliliters of peripheral blood were collected from each donor into EDTA-treated Vacutainer tubes. Ficoll-Paque density-gradient centrifugation was used to isolate PBMCs, with at least 6.5 million per sample. Total RNA was extracted from PBMCs with Trizol reagent, with at least 5.5 micrograms obtained per sample. The percentages of naive CD45RAhigh/CD27high T cells were determined by flow cytometry on a PBMC aliquot from every donor. The clonotype comes from a human donor in good health. Source material: blood. The V gene is TRBV5-1 and the J gene is TRBJ2-1; 8 nucleotides in the junction match TRBD2. Read as DNA, the sequence is TGCGCCAGCAGCTTAGGTAGCGGGGCTTTCAATGAGCAGTTCTTC. This gives the protein CASSLGSGAFNEQFF.